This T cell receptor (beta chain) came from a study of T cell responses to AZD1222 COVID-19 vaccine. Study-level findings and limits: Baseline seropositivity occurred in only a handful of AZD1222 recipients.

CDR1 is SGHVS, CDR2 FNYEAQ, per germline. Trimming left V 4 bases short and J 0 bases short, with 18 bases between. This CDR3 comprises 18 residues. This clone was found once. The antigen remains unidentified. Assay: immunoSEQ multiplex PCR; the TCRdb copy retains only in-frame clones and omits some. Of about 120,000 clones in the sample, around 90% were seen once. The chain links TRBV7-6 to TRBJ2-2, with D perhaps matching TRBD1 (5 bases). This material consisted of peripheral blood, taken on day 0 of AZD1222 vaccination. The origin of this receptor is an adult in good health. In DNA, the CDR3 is TGTGCCAGCAGCTCTACAACCAATTGGGGCGCGAACACCGGGGAGCTGTTTTTT. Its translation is CASSSTTNWGANTGELFF.